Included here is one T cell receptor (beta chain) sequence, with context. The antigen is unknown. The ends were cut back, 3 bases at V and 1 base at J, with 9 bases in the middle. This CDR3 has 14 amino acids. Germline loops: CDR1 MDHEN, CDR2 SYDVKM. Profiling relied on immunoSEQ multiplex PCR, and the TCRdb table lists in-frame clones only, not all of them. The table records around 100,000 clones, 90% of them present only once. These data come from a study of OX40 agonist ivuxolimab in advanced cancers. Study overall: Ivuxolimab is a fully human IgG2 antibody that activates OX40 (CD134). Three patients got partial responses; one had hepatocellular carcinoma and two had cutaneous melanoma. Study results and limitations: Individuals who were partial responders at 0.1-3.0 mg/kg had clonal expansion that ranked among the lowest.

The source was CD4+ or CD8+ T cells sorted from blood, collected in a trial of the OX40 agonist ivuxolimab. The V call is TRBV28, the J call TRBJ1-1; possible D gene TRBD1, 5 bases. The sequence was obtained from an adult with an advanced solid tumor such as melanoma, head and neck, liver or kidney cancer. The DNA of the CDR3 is TGTGCCAGCAGTTTGGGGGTTGGGAACACTGAAGCTTTCTTT. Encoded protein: CASSLGVGNTEAFF.